This T cell receptor (beta chain) was identified in a study of blood T cells in healthy people across ages. Primed by a sample-barcoded 5' primer and a J-beta primer mix, a second PCR proceeded for roughly 7 to 12 cycles. From the 5' RACE reads, TCRdb called clonotypes with MiXCR, one entry per CDR3 protein. The profile shows about a million distinct CDR3 sequences, about 48% of them singletons. Whole-study results and caveats: Researchers report that TCR beta diversity correlated strongly with naive T cell percentage. Getting older went along with TCR beta diversity per million T cells dropping roughly linearly.

In this sample, this clonotype turned up a few times. Its antigen is still unknown. This CDR3 is built from 17 residues. Looked up from germline, CDR1 is LGHNA and CDR2 is YNFKEQ. V was pared by 0 bases and J by 6 bases, with 19 bases between. The source material was blood. The rearrangement links TRBV4-2 to TRBJ2-3; D is unresolved. The origin of this receptor is a man under 40 in good health. The CDR3 here is CASSQDLAPAPRDTQYF. DNA of the CDR3: TGTGCCAGCAGCCAAGATCTTGCCCCGGCCCCGAGGGATACGCAGTATTTT.